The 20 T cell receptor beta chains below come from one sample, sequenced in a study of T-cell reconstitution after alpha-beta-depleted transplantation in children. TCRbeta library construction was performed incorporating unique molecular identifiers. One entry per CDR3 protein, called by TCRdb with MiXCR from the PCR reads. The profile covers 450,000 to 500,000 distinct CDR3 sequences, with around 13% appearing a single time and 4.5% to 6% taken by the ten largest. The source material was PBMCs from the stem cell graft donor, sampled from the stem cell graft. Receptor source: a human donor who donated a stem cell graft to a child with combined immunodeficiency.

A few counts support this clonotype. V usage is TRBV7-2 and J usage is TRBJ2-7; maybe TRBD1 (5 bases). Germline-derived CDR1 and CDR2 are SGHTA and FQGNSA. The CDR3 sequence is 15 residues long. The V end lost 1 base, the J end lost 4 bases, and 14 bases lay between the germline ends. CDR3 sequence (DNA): TGTGCCAGCAGCTTAGTTCAGGGAATGCATTACGAGCAGTACTTC. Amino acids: CASSLVQGMHYEQYF.

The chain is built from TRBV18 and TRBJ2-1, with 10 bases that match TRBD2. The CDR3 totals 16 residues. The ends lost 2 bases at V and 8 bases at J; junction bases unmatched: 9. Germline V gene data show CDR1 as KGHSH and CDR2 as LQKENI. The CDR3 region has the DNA TGTGCCAGCTCACCAGATTGGCCTAGCGGGGGATATGAGCAGTTCTTC. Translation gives CASSPDWPSGGYEQFF.

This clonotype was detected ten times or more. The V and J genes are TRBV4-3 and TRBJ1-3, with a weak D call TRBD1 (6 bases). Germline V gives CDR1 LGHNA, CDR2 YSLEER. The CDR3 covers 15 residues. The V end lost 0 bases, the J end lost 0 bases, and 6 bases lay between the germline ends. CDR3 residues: CASSQDRGSGNTIYF. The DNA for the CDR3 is TGCGCCAGCAGCCAAGACAGGGGCTCTGGAAACACCATATATTTT.

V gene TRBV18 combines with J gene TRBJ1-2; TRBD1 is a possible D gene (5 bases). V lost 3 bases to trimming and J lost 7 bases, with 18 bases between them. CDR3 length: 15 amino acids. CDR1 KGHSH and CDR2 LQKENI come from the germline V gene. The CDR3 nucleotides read TGTGCCAGCTCACCTAAGGACCGGGGGTATTTTGGCTACACCTTC. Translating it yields CASSPKDRGYFGYTF.

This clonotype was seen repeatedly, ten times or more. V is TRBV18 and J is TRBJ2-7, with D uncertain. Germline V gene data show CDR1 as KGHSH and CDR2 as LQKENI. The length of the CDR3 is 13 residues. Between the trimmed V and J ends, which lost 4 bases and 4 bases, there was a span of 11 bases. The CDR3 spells CASSLSVRYEQYF. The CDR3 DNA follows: TGTGCCAGCTCACTGTCGGTAAGGTACGAGCAGTACTTC.

DNA for the CDR3: TGTGCCAGCAGTCACGGACAGAGATCCTACGAGCAGTACTTC. Translation: CASSHGQRSYEQYF. This rearrangement joins TRBV27 to TRBJ2-7, with a weak D call TRBD1 (6 bases). V gave up 5 bases and J gave up 1 base, with 12 bases separating them. The length of the CDR3 is 14 residues. Germline CDR1 and CDR2: MNHEY and SMNVEV (reference sequence).

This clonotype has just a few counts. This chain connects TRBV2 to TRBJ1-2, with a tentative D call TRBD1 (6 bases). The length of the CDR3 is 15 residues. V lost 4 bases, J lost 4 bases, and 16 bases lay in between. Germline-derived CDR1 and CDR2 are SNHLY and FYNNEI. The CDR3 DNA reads TGTGCCAGCAGTGCAAACGCCAGGGGACTCTATGGCTACACCTTC. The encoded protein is CASSANARGLYGYTF.

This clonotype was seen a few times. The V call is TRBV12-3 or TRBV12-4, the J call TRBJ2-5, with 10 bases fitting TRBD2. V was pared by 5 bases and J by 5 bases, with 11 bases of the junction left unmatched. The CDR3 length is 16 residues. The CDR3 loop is CASSPISGRAGETQYF. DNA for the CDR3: TGTGCCAGCAGTCCCATAAGCGGGAGGGCCGGGGAGACCCAGTACTTC.

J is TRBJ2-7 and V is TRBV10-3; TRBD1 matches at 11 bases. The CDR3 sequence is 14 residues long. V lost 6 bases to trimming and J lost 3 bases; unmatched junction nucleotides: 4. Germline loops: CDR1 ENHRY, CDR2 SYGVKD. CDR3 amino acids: CAIRGDRGNYEQYF. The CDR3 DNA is TGTGCCATCAGGGGGGACAGGGGGAACTACGAGCAGTACTTC.

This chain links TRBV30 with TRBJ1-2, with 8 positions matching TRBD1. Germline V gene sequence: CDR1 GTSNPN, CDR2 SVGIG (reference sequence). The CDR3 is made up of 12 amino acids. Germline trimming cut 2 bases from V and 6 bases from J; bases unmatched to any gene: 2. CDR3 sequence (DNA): TGTGCCTGGAGTCCCAGGGGGCATGGCTACACCTTC. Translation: CAWSPRGHGYTF.

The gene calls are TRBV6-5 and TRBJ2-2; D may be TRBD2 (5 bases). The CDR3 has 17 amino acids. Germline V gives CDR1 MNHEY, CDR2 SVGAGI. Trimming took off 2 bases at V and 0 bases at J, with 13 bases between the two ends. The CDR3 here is CASSYGREDSNTGELFF. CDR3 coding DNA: TGTGCCAGCAGTTACGGACGGGAAGACTCGAACACCGGGGAGCTGTTTTTT.

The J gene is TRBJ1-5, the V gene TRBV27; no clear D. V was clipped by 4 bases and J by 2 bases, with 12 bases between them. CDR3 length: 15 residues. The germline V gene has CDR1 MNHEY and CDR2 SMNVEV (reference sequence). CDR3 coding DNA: TGTGCCAGCAGTTCGTCGCGGGGTGGCAATCAGCCCCAGCATTTT. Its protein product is CASSSSRGGNQPQHF.

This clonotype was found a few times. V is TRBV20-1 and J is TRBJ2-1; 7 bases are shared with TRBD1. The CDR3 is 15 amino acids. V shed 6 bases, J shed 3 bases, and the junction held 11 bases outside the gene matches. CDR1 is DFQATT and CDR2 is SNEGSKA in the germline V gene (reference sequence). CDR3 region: CSATKQGSDYNEQFF. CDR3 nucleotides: TGCAGTGCAACAAAACAGGGGTCAGACTACAATGAGCAGTTCTTC.

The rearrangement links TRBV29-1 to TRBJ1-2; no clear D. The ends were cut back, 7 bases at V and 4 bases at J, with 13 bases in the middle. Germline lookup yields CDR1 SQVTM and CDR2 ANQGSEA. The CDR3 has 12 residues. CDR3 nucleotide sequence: TGCAGCGGTGAGGAGTCGATCTATGGCTACACCTTC. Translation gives CSGEESIYGYTF.

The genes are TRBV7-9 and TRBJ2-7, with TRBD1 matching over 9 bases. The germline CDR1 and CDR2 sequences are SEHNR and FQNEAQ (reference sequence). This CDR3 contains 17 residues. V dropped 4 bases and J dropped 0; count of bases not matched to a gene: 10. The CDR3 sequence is CASSSTGTGTNSYEQYF. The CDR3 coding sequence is TGTGCCAGCAGCTCGACCGGGACAGGGACCAACTCCTACGAGCAGTACTTC.

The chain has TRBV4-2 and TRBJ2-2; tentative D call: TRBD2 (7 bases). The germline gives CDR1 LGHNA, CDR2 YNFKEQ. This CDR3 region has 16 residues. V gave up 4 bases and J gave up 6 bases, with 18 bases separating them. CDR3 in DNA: TGTGCCAGCAGCCCCGGGGGGCTCTGCCCGCCCGGGGAGCTGTTTTTT. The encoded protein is CASSPGGLCPPGELFF.

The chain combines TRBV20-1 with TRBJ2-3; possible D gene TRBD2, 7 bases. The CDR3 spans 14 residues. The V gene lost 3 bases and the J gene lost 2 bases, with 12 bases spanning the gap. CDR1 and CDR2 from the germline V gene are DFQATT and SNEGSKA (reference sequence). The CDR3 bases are TGCAGTGCTAGCATGCGGGGGCCCACAGATACGCAGTATTTT. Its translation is CSASMRGPTDTQYF.

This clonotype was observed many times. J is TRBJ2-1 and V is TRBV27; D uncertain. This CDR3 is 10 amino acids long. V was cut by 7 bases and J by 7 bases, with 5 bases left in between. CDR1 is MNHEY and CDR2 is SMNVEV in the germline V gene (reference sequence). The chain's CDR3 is CASNLNEQFF. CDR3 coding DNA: TGTGCCAGCAACCTGAATGAGCAGTTCTTC.

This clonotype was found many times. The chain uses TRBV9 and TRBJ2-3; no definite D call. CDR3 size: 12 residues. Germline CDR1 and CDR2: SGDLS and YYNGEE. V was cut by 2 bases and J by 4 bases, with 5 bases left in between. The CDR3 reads CASSVPADTQYF. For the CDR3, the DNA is TGTGCCAGCAGCGTCCCCGCAGATACGCAGTATTTT. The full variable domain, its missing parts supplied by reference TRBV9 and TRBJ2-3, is DSGVTQTPKHLITATGQRVTLRCSPRSGDLSVYWYQQSLDQGLQFLIQYYNGEERAKGNILERFSAQQFPDLHSELNLSSLELGDSALYFCASSVPADTQYFGPGTRLTVL.

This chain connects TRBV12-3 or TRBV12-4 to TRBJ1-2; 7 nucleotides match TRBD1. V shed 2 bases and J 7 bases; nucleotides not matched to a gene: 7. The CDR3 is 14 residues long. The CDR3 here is CASSLQGDRSGYTF. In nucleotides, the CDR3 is TGTGCCAGCAGTTTACAGGGGGATCGCAGTGGCTACACCTTC.